The 11 T cell receptor beta chains below all came from one sample that was sequenced in a study of blood T cell repertoires in COVID-19. Produced via immunoSEQ multiplex PCR; TCRdb's table is partial and in-frame only. Altogether fewer than 200,000 clones are present, approximately 86% being singletons, with the ten largest covering 2% to 3%. What was sequenced was peripheral blood. These receptors were collected from an elderly woman with COVID-19, enrolled during active disease.

The genes are TRBV5-4 and TRBJ2-7, with TRBD2 matching 7 bases. V shed 0 bases and J 5 bases; nucleotides not matched to a gene: 11. Germline values: CDR1 SGHNT, CDR2 YYREEE (reference sequence). The CDR3 length is 16 residues. The DNA for the CDR3 is TGTGCCAGCAGCTTGGGGCCCCAGATGGGGGGGGACGAGCAGTACTTC. This codes for CASSLGPQMGGDEQYF.

This chain connects TRBV27 to TRBJ2-2; TRBD1 matches at 7 bases. Per germline, CDR1 MNHEY and CDR2 SMNVEV (reference sequence). The CDR3 is 17 amino acids. The V gene end was trimmed by 7 bases and the J gene end by 6 bases; junction bases not matched to a gene: 17. CDR3 sequence reads: CASTRTSDRVIPGELFF. CDR3 DNA sequence: TGTGCCAGCACCAGGACCTCAGACAGGGTCATTCCCGGGGAGCTGTTTTTT.

The chain links TRBV10-3 to TRBJ2-3, with 9 bases aligning to TRBD2. The CDR3 is 14 residues long. The junction had 4 bases not matched to a gene; V was cut back by 3 bases and J by 6 bases. Germline V gene lookup returns CDR1 ENHRY and CDR2 SYGVKD. The CDR3 nucleotides are TGTGCCATCAGTGATGCGGGAGGGGTGGATACGCAGTATTTT. As protein: CAISDAGGVDTQYF.

V and J are TRBV5-3 and TRBJ1-6, with 11 bases lining up with TRBD1. TRBV5-3 is recorded as an ORF, its role being uncertain. This CDR3 is built from 16 residues. V shed 4 bases, J shed 8 bases, and the junction held 8 bases outside the gene matches. The CDR3 sequence is CARSAGQGVWDSPLHF. CDR3 nucleotide sequence: TGTGCCAGAAGCGCGGGACAGGGGGTTTGGGATTCACCCCTCCACTTT.

This clone was detected once. The chain employs TRBV11-2 and TRBJ1-2; D possibly corresponds to TRBD1 (6 bases). The CDR3 sequence is 15 residues long. CDR1 and CDR2 from the germline V gene are SGHAT and FQNNGV. V dropped 5 bases and J dropped 8 bases, with 21 bases sitting between them. CDR3 nucleotide sequence: TGTGCCAGCAGCCCAATGGGGGGGGGCCTGGGCGGCTACACCTTC. Translated, it gives CASSPMGGGLGGYTF.

The chain is built from TRBV6-6 and TRBJ2-1; no reliable D call. CDR3 length: 14 amino acids. The germline gives CDR1 MNHNY, CDR2 SVGAGI (reference sequence). V was shortened by 2 bases and J by 5 bases, with 10 bases between the two germline ends. Written as DNA, the CDR3 is TGTGCCAGCAGTTACGCCGAGTCCCACAATGAGCAGTTCTTC. Protein product: CASSYAESHNEQFF.

V is TRBV7-6 and J is TRBJ2-2; no definite D call. V lost 8 bases and J lost 0, with 13 bases in between. The CDR3 has 15 amino acids. Germline-derived CDR1 and CDR2 are SGHVS and FNYEAQ. DNA for the CDR3: TGTGCCAGCCGTCAAGACACAACGAACACCGGGGAGCTGTTTTTT. Translation gives CASRQDTTNTGELFF.

V usage is TRBV6-5 and J usage is TRBJ2-7; 8 bases align to TRBD1. The CDR3 runs to 12 residues. The ends lost 5 bases at V and 6 bases at J; junction bases unmatched: 3. The germline CDR1 and CDR2 sequences are MNHEY and SVGAGI. CDR3 DNA: TGTGCCAGCAGTCTGGACAGGGTCGAGCAGTACTTC. This codes for CASSLDRVEQYF.

The chain joins TRBV9 to TRBJ1-2, with 8 nucleotides matching TRBD1. This CDR3 is built from 13 residues. CDR1 and CDR2 (germline): SGDLS, YYNGEE. V shed 2 bases, J shed 7 bases, and the junction held 4 bases outside the gene matches. The CDR3 region is CASSVQGAGGYTF. In DNA, the CDR3 is TGTGCCAGCAGCGTTCAGGGGGCGGGTGGCTACACCTTC.

The V gene is TRBV6-2 or TRBV6-3, the J gene TRBJ1-1; no firm D call. CDR1 and CDR2 (germline): MNHEY, SVGEGT. The CDR3 covers 14 residues. V was clipped by 5 bases and J by 1 base, with 11 bases between them. CDR3 in DNA: TGTGCCAGCAGTCTTGACATACGGAACACTGAAGCTTTCTTT. It specifies CASSLDIRNTEAFF.

The rearrangement uses TRBV2 and TRBJ1-1, with 10 positions matching TRBD1. The germline V gene has CDR1 SNHLY and CDR2 FYNNEI. The junction had 8 bases not matched to a gene; V was cut back by 6 bases and J by 4 bases. The CDR3 runs 15 residues. CDR3 region: CASSVRTGGFTEAFF. In DNA form, the CDR3 reads TGTGCCAGCAGCGTACGGACAGGGGGTTTCACTGAAGCTTTCTTT.